Reported below is one T cell receptor (beta chain). What it binds is not known. The source of the sample is a study of T cell responses to AZD1222 COVID-19 vaccine. Study-wide results and limits: CD4 TCRs associated with vaccination spanned spike, dominating at 160-218 and 743-854. Just 5 to 7 AZD1222 recipients were seropositive at baseline. Most donors were white British and more were female, and clonal diversity was possibly underestimated. Only after the peak T cell response were repertoires sampled.

The CDR3 extends over 14 amino acids. Trimming cost V 6 bases and J 3 bases; bases outside gene matches: 8. CDR1 and CDR2 from the germline V gene are SGHRS and YFSETQ. Sequencing was performed with immunoSEQ multiplex PCR; in TCRdb, only in-frame clones are kept and a portion is missing. The repertoire holds 160,000 or so clones, about nine tenths seen once, with 3.5% to 5.5% in the top ten. The source is an adult who received the MenACWY meningococcal vaccine as a control. Sequenced material: peripheral blood, taken 28 days after the second dose of the MenACWY control vaccine. The rearrangement links TRBV5-1 to TRBJ1-2; TRBD1 agrees at 7 bases. The CDR3 protein is CASTRWDRDYGYTF. CDR3 nucleotide sequence: TGCGCCAGCACCCGATGGGACAGAGACTATGGCTACACCTTC.